This note documents a single TCR beta chain sequence. Its antigen is not identified. Being one base from a much bigger clone, this may be a read error. The CDR3 totals 14 residues. CDR1 is DFQATT, CDR2 SNEGSKA, per germline (reference sequence). The data were taken from a study of molecular identifiers for immune sequencing clone quantification. The authors gated naive CD8 T cells as CD8+CD4-CCR7+CD45RA+ for sorting. Study results and limitations: In cases of identical TCR molecules sharing a barcode, highly expanded clone sizes could be underestimated.

TCRdb reanalysed the PCR reads using MiXCR and keeps one entry per CDR3 protein. This repertoire shows about half a million distinct CDR3 sequences, roughly 24% found once; its top ten account for around 0.76%. This TCR was sampled from a human donor in good health. Some libraries in this study had Jurkat cell RNA spiked in. The chain couples TRBV20-1 to TRBJ2-1; D is ambiguous. The sample was naive CD8+ T cells from blood, with Jurkat cell RNA spiked in. Stated subset: FACS-sorted CD8+CD4-CCR7+CD45RA+ naive T cells. CDR3 region: CSVRDLTTVGEQFF. CDR3 coding DNA: TGCAGTGTTAGAGATCTGACAACCGTCGGTGAGCAGTTCTTC.